The rows below give T cell receptor beta chains drawn from one sample of a study of identical twins. TCRdb recomputed calls from the 5' RACE reads with MiXCR, one row per CDR3 protein. The sample lists 700,000 or so distinct CDR3 sequences, 8.6% occurring once. These records were also assigned to another study, of yellow fever vaccine responses in identical twins.

The sequenced sample consisted of PBMCs. These receptors originate from a woman aged 18-29 years in good health. Each CDR3 is given with its conserved first and last residue. Fields, in order: J gene, V gene, D gene, clone size, CDR3 DNA, CDR3 protein. D genes are given only for firm matches. A row's size may be missing; if present it is once, few, many or a size class.

J gene: TRBJ2-1
V gene: TRBV7-6
D gene: TRBD2
clone size: -
CDR3 DNA: TGTGCCAGCAGCTTAGGGCCCAGACTAGCTGTCAGCGGCTCCTACAATGAGCAGTTCTTC
CDR3 protein: CASSLGPRLAVSGSYNEQFF

J gene: TRBJ2-7
V gene: TRBV20-1
D gene: -
clone size: -
CDR3 DNA: TGCAGTGCCACGGACGGGGGAGGTCACGAGCAGTACTTC
CDR3 protein: CSATDGGGHEQYF

J gene: TRBJ2-1
V gene: TRBV2
D gene: TRBD2
clone size: -
CDR3 DNA: TGTGCCAGCAGTGTCTTCGGGACTAGTATCAATGAGCAGTTCTTC
CDR3 protein: CASSVFGTSINEQFF

J gene: TRBJ2-1
V gene: TRBV4-1
D gene: -
clone size: many
CDR3 DNA: TGCGCCAGCAGCAAGTTCGGGGCGGAGGCCTCCTACAATGAGCAGTTCTTC
CDR3 protein: CASSKFGAEASYNEQFF

J gene: TRBJ2-7
V gene: TRBV3-1
D gene: -
clone size: many
CDR3 DNA: TGTGCCAGCAGCCAAGGCGGGAACTCCTACGAGCAGTACTTC
CDR3 protein: CASSQGGNSYEQYF

J gene: TRBJ2-7
V gene: TRBV7-7
D gene: -
clone size: -
CDR3 DNA: TGTGCTAGCACCAAGATGAGTCCCTACACCTACGAGCAGTACTTC
CDR3 protein: CASTKMSPYTYEQYF

J gene: TRBJ2-1
V gene: TRBV27
D gene: TRBD2
clone size: few
CDR3 DNA: TGTGCCAGCGGGACTAGCGGGAGGGAGCAGTTCTTC
CDR3 protein: CASGTSGREQFF

J gene: TRBJ2-7
V gene: TRBV6-6
D gene: TRBD1
clone size: -
CDR3 DNA: TGTGCCAGCAGACGGGACCAGGGGGTCCCCCACTTC
CDR3 protein: CASRRDQGVPHF

J gene: TRBJ2-1
V gene: TRBV27
D gene: TRBD2
clone size: few
CDR3 DNA: TGTGCCAGCAGGGCCGGGACTAGCTACAATGAGCAGTTCTTC
CDR3 protein: CASRAGTSYNEQFF

J gene: TRBJ2-1
V gene: TRBV4-3
D gene: -
clone size: -
CDR3 DNA: TGCGCCAGCAGCCGGACTAGGGGGTTTGGTGAGCAGTTCTTC
CDR3 protein: CASSRTRGFGEQFF

J gene: TRBJ2-3
V gene: TRBV20-1
D gene: -
clone size: many
CDR3 DNA: TGCAGTGCTAGACTCTCCGTGGTGGGGGGTTTAGATACGCAGTATTTT
CDR3 protein: CSARLSVVGGLDTQYF

J gene: TRBJ2-2
V gene: TRBV3-1
D gene: -
clone size: -
CDR3 DNA: TGTGCCAGCAGCCATGGGACTCGGAACACCGGGGAGCTGTTTTTT
CDR3 protein: CASSHGTRNTGELFF

J gene: TRBJ2-1
V gene: TRBV27
D gene: TRBD1
clone size: few
CDR3 DNA: TGTGCCAGCAGCACCCTAACAGGGGCGCCGTACAATGAGCAGTTCTTC
CDR3 protein: CASSTLTGAPYNEQFF

J gene: TRBJ2-7
V gene: TRBV29-1
D gene: TRBD1
clone size: -
CDR3 DNA: TGCAGCGTTGAACCAGGACAGGGGATATACGAGCAGTACTTC
CDR3 protein: CSVEPGQGIYEQYF

J gene: TRBJ2-3
V gene: TRBV7-3
D gene: TRBD2
clone size: few
CDR3 DNA: TGTGCCAGCAGCTTAACTGGAGGGGAGGGTCGCACAGATACGCAGTATTTT
CDR3 protein: CASSLTGGEGRTDTQYF

J gene: TRBJ2-7
V gene: TRBV20-1
D gene: -
clone size: -
CDR3 DNA: TGCAGTGCTCACGGGCCTTCCTACGAGCAGTACTTC
CDR3 protein: CSAHGPSYEQYF

J gene: TRBJ2-1
V gene: TRBV7-2
D gene: TRBD2
clone size: few
CDR3 DNA: TGTGCCAGCAGCTCGGGACTAGCGGTCAGTAAGGATGAGCAGTTCTTC
CDR3 protein: CASSSGLAVSKDEQFF

J gene: TRBJ2-7
V gene: TRBV12-3/TRBV12-4
D gene: TRBD1
clone size: many
CDR3 DNA: TGTGCCAGCACCACTTATGGGACAGGGACCTACGAGCAGTACTTC
CDR3 protein: CASTTYGTGTYEQYF

J gene: TRBJ2-1
V gene: TRBV4-3
D gene: TRBD2
clone size: -
CDR3 DNA: TGCGCCAGCAGCCAAGGGGCTAGCGGGAGGACCAATGAGCAGTTCTTC
CDR3 protein: CASSQGASGRTNEQFF

J gene: TRBJ2-1
V gene: TRBV3-1
D gene: TRBD2
clone size: -
CDR3 DNA: TGTGCCAGCAGCCAAGGTTCGGGACTAGGAGTAAATGAGCAGTTCTTC
CDR3 protein: CASSQGSGLGVNEQFF

J gene: TRBJ2-1
V gene: TRBV10-2
D gene: -
clone size: few
CDR3 DNA: TGCGCCAGCGGGGAGACTATCTCCTACAATGAGCAGTTCTTC
CDR3 protein: CASGETISYNEQFF